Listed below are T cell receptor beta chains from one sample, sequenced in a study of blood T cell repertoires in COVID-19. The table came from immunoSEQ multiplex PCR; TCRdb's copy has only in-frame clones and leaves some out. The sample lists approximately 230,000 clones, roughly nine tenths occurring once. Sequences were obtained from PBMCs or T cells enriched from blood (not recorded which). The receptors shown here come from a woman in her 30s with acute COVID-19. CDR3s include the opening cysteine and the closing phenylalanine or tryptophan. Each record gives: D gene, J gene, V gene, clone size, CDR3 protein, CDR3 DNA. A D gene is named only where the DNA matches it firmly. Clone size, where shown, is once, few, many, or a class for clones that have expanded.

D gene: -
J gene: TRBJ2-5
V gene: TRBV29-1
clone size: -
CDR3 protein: CSVAGEGGLETQYF
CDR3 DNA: TGCAGCGTTGCTGGGGAGGGGGGGTTGGAGACCCAGTACTTC

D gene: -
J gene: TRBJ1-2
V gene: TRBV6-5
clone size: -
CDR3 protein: CASIDRTNYGYTF
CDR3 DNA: TGTGCCAGTATTGACAGGACCAACTATGGCTACACCTTC

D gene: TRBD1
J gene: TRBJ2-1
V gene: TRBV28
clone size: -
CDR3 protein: CASTPGQGWTYNEQFF
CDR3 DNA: TGTGCCAGCACCCCAGGACAGGGCTGGACCTACAATGAGCAGTTCTTC

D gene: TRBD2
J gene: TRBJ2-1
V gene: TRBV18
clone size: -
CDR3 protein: CASSPLTGGPSYNEQFF
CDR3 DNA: TGTGCCAGCTCACCGCTGACGGGGGGGCCGTCCTACAATGAGCAGTTCTTC

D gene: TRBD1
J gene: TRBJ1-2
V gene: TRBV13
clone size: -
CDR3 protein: CASNSPTGSYGYTF
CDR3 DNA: TGTGCCAGCAACAGCCCGACAGGGTCCTATGGCTACACCTTC

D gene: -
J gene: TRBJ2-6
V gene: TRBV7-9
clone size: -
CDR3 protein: CASSPISGANVLTF
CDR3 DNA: TGTGCCAGCAGCCCCATCTCTGGGGCCAACGTCCTGACTTTC

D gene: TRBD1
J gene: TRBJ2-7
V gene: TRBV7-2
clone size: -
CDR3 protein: CASSLHRGLNEQYF
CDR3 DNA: TGTGCCAGCAGCTTACACAGGGGGCTGAACGAGCAGTACTTC

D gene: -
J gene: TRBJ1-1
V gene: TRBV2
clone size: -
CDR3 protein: CASMQGIGLLNTEAFF
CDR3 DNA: TGTGCCAGCATGCAGGGAATCGGGCTTCTGAACACTGAAGCTTTCTTT

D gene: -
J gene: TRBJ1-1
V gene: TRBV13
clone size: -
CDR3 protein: CASSSPGRLNTEAFF
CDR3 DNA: TGTGCCAGCAGCTCCCCTGGGAGGCTGAACACTGAAGCTTTCTTT

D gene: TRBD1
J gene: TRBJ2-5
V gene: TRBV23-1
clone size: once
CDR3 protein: CASSRTRQGISETQYF
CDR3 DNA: TGCGCCAGCAGTCGGACAAGACAGGGGATATCGGAGACCCAGTACTTC

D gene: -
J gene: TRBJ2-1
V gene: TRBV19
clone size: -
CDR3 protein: CASSISSSYNEQFF
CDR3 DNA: TGTGCCAGTAGTATAAGTAGCTCCTACAATGAGCAGTTCTTC

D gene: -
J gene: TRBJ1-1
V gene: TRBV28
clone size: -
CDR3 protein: CASSLGPAVEAFF
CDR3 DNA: TGTGCCAGCAGCTTAGGTCCGGCGGTAGAAGCTTTCTTT

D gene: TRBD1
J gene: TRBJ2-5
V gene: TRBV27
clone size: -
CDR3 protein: CASTPSGGARETQYF
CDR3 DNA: TGTGCCAGCACCCCCTCAGGGGGCGCGAGGGAGACCCAGTACTTC

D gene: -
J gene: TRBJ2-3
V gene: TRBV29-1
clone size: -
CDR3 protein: CSVDKGETQYF
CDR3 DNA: TGCAGCGTTGATAAGGGAGAGACGCAGTATTTT

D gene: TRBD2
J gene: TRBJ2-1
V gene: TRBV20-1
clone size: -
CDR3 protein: CSASPSSGSGNEQFF
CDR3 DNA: TGCAGTGCTAGTCCATCTAGCGGGAGCGGTAATGAGCAGTTCTTC

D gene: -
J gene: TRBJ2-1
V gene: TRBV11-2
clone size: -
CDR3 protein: CASSLAATLSSYNEQFF
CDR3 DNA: TGTGCCAGCAGCTTAGCCGCGACTCTAAGCTCCTACAATGAGCAGTTCTTC

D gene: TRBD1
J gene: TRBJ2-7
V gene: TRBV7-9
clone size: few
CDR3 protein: CASSFSRTGGTEQYF
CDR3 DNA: TGTGCCAGCAGCTTCTCGCGGACAGGCGGAACCGAGCAGTACTTC

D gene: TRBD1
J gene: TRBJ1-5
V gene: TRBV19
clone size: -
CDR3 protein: CASSHTGGNQPQHF
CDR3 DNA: TGTGCCAGTAGCCATACAGGGGGCAATCAGCCCCAGCATTTT

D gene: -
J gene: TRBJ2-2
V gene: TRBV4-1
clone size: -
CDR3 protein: CASSQDPGAGELFF
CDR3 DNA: TGCGCCAGCAGCCAAGACCCGGGAGCCGGGGAGCTGTTTTTT

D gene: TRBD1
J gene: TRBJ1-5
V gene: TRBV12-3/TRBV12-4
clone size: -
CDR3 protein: CASSSTGLQPQHF
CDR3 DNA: TGTGCCAGCAGCTCGACAGGGCTTCAGCCCCAGCATTTT

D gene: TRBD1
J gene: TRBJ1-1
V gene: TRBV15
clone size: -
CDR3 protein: CATFDRGDTEAFF
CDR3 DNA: TGTGCCACCTTTGACAGGGGGGACACTGAAGCTTTCTTT

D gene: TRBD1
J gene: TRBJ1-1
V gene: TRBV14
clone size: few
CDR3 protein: CASSQRTGLNTEAFF
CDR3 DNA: TGTGCCAGCAGCCAACGGACAGGGCTGAACACTGAAGCTTTCTTT

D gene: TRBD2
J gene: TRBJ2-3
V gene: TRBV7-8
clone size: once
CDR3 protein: CASSLGLGLAGIGTQYF
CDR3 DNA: TGTGCCAGCAGCTTAGGGCTCGGACTAGCGGGAATAGGTACGCAGTATTTT

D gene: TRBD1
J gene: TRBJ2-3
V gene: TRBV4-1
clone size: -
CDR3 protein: CASSSRGQGRFLTDTQYF
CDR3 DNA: TGCGCCAGCAGCTCCCGTGGACAGGGGCGTTTTTTGACAGATACGCAGTATTTT

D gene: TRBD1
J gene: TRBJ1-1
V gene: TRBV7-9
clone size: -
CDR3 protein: CASSLGQGARLDTEAFF
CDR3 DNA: TGTGCCAGCAGCTTAGGACAGGGGGCTCGGTTGGACACTGAAGCTTTCTTT

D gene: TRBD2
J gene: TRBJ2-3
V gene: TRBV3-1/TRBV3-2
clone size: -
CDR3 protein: CASSLGRRGGGTDTQYF
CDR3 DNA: TGTGCCAGCAGCCTTGGGAGGCGCGGGGGGGGCACAGATACGCAGTATTTT

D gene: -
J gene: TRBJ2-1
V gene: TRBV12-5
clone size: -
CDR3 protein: CASGLQGIYNEQFF
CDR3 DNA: TGTGCTAGTGGTTTGCAGGGGATTTACAATGAGCAGTTCTTC

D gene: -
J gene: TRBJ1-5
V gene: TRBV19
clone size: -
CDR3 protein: CASTPGPQSNQPQHF
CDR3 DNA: TGTGCCAGTACGCCAGGGCCCCAATCTAATCAGCCCCAGCATTTT

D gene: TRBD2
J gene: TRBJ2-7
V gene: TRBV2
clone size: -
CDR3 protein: CASRAGAAYEQYF
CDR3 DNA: TGTGCCAGCAGGGCGGGAGCGGCCTACGAGCAGTACTTC

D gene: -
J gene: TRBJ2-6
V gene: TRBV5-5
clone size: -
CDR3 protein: CASGTQSSGANVLTF
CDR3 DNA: TGTGCCAGCGGGACTCAAAGCTCTGGGGCCAACGTCCTGACTTTC

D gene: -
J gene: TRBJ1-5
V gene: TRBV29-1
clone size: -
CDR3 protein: CSVASGNQPQHF
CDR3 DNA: TGCAGCGTTGCGTCAGGGAATCAGCCCCAGCATTTT

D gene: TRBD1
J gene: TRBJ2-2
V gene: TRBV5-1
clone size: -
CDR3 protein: CASSDAGTGDTGELFF
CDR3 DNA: TGCGCCAGCAGCGACGCCGGGACAGGGGACACCGGGGAGCTGTTTTTT

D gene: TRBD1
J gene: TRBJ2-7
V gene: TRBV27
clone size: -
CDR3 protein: CASSLVPGTDTYEQYF
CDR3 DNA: TGTGCCAGCAGTTTAGTCCCCGGGACAGACACCTACGAGCAGTACTTC

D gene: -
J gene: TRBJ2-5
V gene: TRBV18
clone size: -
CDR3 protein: CASSPLGTGNPETQYF
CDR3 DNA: TGTGCCAGCTCACCACTGGGTACAGGGAACCCAGAGACCCAGTACTTC

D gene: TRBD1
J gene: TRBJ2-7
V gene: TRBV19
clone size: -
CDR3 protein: CASSPNSGTGFTEQYF
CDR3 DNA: TGTGCCAGTAGTCCGAATTCCGGGACAGGATTCACCGAGCAGTACTTC

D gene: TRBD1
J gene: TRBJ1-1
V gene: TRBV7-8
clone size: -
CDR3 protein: CASKGQGASAEAFF
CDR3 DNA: TGTGCCAGCAAGGGACAGGGGGCATCAGCTGAAGCTTTCTTT

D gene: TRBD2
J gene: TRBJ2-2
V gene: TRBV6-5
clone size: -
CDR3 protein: CASKKGTIYGELFF
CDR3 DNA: TGTGCCAGCAAAAAAGGGACTATATATGGGGAGCTGTTTTTT

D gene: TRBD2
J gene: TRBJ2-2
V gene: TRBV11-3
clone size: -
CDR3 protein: CASSFSGGGTGELFF
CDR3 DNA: TGTGCCAGCAGCTTCTCCGGGGGAGGGACCGGGGAGCTGTTTTTT

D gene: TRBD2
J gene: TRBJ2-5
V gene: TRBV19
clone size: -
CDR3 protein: CASSRTGGIETQYF
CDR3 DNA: TGTGCCAGTAGTCGCACGGGGGGGATAGAGACCCAGTACTTC

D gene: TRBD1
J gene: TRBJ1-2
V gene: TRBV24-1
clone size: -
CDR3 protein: CATSDPRTGHYGYTF
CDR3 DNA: TGTGCCACCAGTGATCCCCGGACAGGACACTATGGCTACACCTTC

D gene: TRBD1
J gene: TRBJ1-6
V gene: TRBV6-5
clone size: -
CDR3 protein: CASSRPGTGYSPLHF
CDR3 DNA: TGTGCCAGCAGTCGCCCCGGGACAGGGTATTCACCCCTCCACTTT

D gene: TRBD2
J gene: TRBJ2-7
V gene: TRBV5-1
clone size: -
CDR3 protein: CASSPSGTPYEQYF
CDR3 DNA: TGCGCCAGCAGCCCTAGCGGGACACCCTACGAGCAGTACTTC

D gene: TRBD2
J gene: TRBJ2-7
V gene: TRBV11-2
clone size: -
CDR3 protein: CASSLGAGPAYEQYF
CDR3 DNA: TGTGCCAGCAGCTTAGGAGCGGGGCCGGCCTACGAGCAGTACTTC

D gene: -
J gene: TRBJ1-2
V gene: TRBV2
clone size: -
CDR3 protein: CASTLANYGYTF
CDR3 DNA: TGTGCCAGCACGTTAGCTAACTATGGCTACACCTTC

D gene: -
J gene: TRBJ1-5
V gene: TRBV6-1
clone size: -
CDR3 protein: CASSDSFDQPQHF
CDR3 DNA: TGTGCCAGCAGTGATTCCTTTGATCAGCCCCAGCATTTT

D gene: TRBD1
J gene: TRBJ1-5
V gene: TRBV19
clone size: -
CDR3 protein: CASSISGRGTGQPQHF
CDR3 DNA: TGTGCCAGTAGCATTTCGGGCAGGGGGACGGGTCAGCCCCAGCATTTT

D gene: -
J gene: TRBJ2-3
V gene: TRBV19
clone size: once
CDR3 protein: CASSIEGLTDTQYF
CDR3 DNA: TGTGCCAGTAGTATTGAGGGTCTCACAGATACGCAGTATTTT

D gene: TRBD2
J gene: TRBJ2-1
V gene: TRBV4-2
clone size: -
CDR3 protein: CASSQSGGADNEQFF
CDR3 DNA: TGTGCCAGCAGCCAAAGCGGGGGGGCGGACAATGAGCAGTTCTTC

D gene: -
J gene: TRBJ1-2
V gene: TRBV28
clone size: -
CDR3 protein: CASSWQGNYGYTF
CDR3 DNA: TGTGCCAGCAGTTGGCAGGGTAACTATGGCTACACCTTC

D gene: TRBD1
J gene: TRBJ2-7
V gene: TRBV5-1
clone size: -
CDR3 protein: CASSFPDRVYEQYF
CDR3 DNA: TGCGCCAGCAGCTTCCCGGACAGGGTCTACGAGCAGTACTTC

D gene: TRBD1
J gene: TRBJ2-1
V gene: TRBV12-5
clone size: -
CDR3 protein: CASVPDRVYNEQFF
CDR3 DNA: TGTGCTAGTGTCCCCGACAGGGTTTACAATGAGCAGTTCTTC

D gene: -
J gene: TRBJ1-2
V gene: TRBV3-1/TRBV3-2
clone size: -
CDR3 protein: CASSQVASTNYGYTF
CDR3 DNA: TGTGCCAGCAGCCAAGTTGCCAGTACTAACTATGGCTACACCTTC

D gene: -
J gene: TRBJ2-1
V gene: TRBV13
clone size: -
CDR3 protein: CASSLERYNEQFF
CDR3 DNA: TGTGCCAGCAGCTTAGAGCGGTACAATGAGCAGTTCTTC

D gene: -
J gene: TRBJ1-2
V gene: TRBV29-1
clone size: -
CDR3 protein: CSVEDQEGGYTF
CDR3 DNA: TGCAGCGTTGAAGATCAAGAGGGTGGCTACACCTTC

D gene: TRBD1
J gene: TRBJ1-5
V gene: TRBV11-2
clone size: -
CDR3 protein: CASSLGVGGRSNQPQHF
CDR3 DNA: TGTGCCAGCAGCTTAGGAGTAGGGGGCCGAAGCAATCAGCCCCAGCATTTT

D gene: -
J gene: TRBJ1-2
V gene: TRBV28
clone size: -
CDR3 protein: CAIALPAEGGYTF
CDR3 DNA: TGTGCCATCGCCCTTCCCGCCGAAGGAGGGTACACCTTC

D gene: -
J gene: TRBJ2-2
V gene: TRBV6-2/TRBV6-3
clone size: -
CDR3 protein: CASSRSEVNTGELFF
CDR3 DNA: TGTGCCAGCAGTCGGAGCGAGGTGAACACCGGGGAGCTGTTTTTT

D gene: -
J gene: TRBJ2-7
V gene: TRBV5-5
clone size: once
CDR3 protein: CASSLRATLGDEQYF
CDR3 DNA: TGTGCCAGCAGCTTGAGGGCTACCTTGGGAGACGAGCAGTACTTC

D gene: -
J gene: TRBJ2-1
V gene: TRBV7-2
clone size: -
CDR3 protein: CASSLGRQYNEQFF
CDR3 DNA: TGTGCCAGCAGCTTAGGGAGACAGTACAATGAGCAGTTCTTC